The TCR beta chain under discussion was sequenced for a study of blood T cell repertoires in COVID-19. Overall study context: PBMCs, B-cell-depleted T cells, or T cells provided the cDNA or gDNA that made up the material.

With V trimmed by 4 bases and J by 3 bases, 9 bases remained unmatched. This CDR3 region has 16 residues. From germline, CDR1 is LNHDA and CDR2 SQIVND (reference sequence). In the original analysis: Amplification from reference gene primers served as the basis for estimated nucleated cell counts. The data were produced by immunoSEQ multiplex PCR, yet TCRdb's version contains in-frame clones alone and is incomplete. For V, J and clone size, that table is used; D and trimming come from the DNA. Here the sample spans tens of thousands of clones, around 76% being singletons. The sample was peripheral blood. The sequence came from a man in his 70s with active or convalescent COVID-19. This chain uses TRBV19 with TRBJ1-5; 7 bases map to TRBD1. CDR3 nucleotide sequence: TGTGCCAGTAGTAACCGGGACAGTTTTTTCAATCAGCCCCAGCATTTT. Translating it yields CASSNRDSFFNQPQHF.